In its sample, the clone carrying this T cell receptor (beta chain) was seen many times. Its antigen is not known. This sample is drawn from a study of early T cells in non-severe SARS-CoV-2 infection. Study background: The study sequenced bulk RNA from unsorted whole blood, with chains unpaired. Study findings and constraints: VDJdb matching favored anti-spike CD8 responses, missing private and CD4 specificities.

Researchers tagged individual cDNA molecules with unique molecular identifiers. TCRdb used MiXCR to reprocess the 5' RACE reads, holding one entry per CDR3 protein. This sample carries under 40,000 distinct CDR3 sequences, over 5% of them seen once, and the ten largest clones take about 5.9%. V lost 2 bases and J 4 bases, leaving 13 bases between the germline ends. This CDR3 has 15 residues. Germline V gene data show CDR1 as MNHNS and CDR2 as SASEGT. This clonotype originated in an adult who was a healthcare worker with PCR-confirmed SARS-CoV-2 infection or an uninfected control (not recorded which). The chain links TRBV6-1 to TRBJ2-3; D may be TRBD1 (5 bases). The specimen sequenced was whole blood. CDR3 sequence reads: CASSEYTGGADTQYF. As DNA, the CDR3 is TGTGCCAGCAGTGAATATACAGGTGGGGCAGATACGCAGTATTTT.